One sample yielded the 13 T cell receptor beta chains listed below, sequenced in a study of T cells in Graves' hyperthyroidism and ophthalmopathy. RNA transcripts yielded amplified TCR beta CDR3 regions. A set of HTBI primers served as the primers for a first-round RT-PCR of the TCR CDR3. TCRdb itself ran the multiplex PCR reads through MiXCR, one entry per CDR3 protein. The table records 350,000 or so distinct CDR3 sequences, 15% to 20% of them present only once. Sequencing was performed on blood. The receptors were sampled from a woman aged 45-65 years with Graves' hyperthyroidism.

This clonotype appeared a few times. The gene calls are TRBV7-9 and TRBJ2-3, with a possible D match to TRBD2 (5 bases). Germline assignment: CDR1 SEHNR and CDR2 FQNEAQ (reference sequence). V was shortened by 3 bases and J by 3 bases, with 10 bases between the two germline ends. CDR3 length equals 14 residues. CDR3 coding DNA: TGTGCCAGCAGCTTCGACTACCAAACAGATACGCAGTATTTT. Translating it yields CASSFDYQTDTQYF.

The genes are TRBV30 and TRBJ1-2; 8 bases map to TRBD1. Trimming cost V 4 bases and J 1 base; bases outside gene matches: 2. Germline V CDR1 and CDR2: GTSNPN, SVGIG (reference sequence). This CDR3 spans 13 amino acids. Written as DNA, the CDR3 is TGTGCCTGGAAACAGGGGGTTAACTATGGCTACACCTTC. Protein sequence: CAWKQGVNYGYTF.

In its sample, this clonotype was seen once. The junction departs from the called germline gene at one end, perhaps through a read error. The V and J genes are TRBV4-2 and TRBJ1-2; no reliable D call. The CDR3 totals 15 residues. The germline V gene has CDR1 LGHNA and CDR2 YNFKEQ. CDR3 nucleotides: TGTGCCAGCAGCCAAGATGCCGTAGTCTCCTATAGCTACACCTTC. It codes for CASSQDAVVSYSYTF.

This clonotype has ten or more counts. The chain employs TRBV11-2 and TRBJ1-2; D is unresolved. The germline gives CDR1 SGHAT, CDR2 FQNNGV. The length of the CDR3 is 15 residues. The V end lost 5 bases, the J end lost 9 bases, and 22 bases lay between the germline ends. DNA of the CDR3: TGTGCCAGCAGCCCCCGGCCGGCAGTAGCGTTTAGCTACACCTTC. Translating gives CASSPRPAVAFSYTF.

This clonotype was seen only a few times. The V gene is TRBV28, the J gene TRBJ1-3, with D unclear. The CDR3 runs 14 residues. Trimming removed 5 bases from V and 0 bases from J, with 8 bases in between. Germline values: CDR1 MDHEN, CDR2 SYDVKM. CDR3 in amino acids: CASSPLFSGNTIYF. In nucleotides, the CDR3 is TGTGCCAGCAGTCCCCTTTTCTCTGGAAACACCATATATTTT.

This clonotype was observed at least ten times. This chain links TRBV20-1 with TRBJ2-1; D is perhaps TRBD2 (6 bases). Trimming removed 2 bases at V and 5 bases at J, with 13 bases between. The CDR3 spans 14 residues. Per germline, CDR1 DFQATT and CDR2 SNEGSKA (reference sequence). The CDR3 nucleotides read TGCAGTGCTAGAACATATAGCGGTAACAATGAGCAGTTCTTC. Translated, it gives CSARTYSGNNEQFF.

The chain joins TRBV5-5 to TRBJ2-1, with D possibly being TRBD2 (5 bases). The germline V gene encodes CDR1 SGHKS and CDR2 YYEKEE (reference sequence). CDR3 length: 13 residues. V was cut by 4 bases and J by 14 bases, with 19 bases left in between. The CDR3 here is CASSRFLELGEFF. The DNA of the CDR3 is TGTGCCAGCAGCCGATTTTTAGAGCTCGGGGAGTTCTTC. The full variable domain, in which reference TRBV5-5 and TRBJ2-1 provide the parts outside the CDR3, is DAGVTQSPTHLIKTRGQQVTLRCSPISGHKSVSWYQQVLGQGPQFIFQYYEKEERGRGNFPDRFSARQFPNYSSELNVNALLLGDSALYLCASSRFLELGEFFGPGTRLTVL.

For this clonotype: Because the CDR3 is missing its conserved closing phenylalanine or tryptophan, this is likely a read error. DNA of the CDR3: TGTGCCACCAGTGATTTAGCGGGAGAGGGCACAGATACGCAGTATCTT. It is translated as CATSDLAGEGTDTQYL. The chain uses TRBV24-1 and TRBJ2-3; 8 bases agree with TRBD2. Germline V lookup: CDR1 KGHDR, CDR2 SFDVKD. The CDR3 contains 16 residues. The junction had 3 bases not matched to a gene; V was cut back by 1 base and J by 1 base.

This clonotype was counted at least ten times. The chain carries TRBV20-1 and TRBJ2-3; TRBD2 matches at 14 bases. The trim removed 6 bases at V and 0 bases at J, leaving 11 bases unmatched. The CDR3 extends over 18 amino acids. Germline V gene lookup returns CDR1 DFQATT and CDR2 SNEGSKA (reference sequence). CDR3 amino acids: CSAYGTSGRTFSTDTQYF. CDR3 DNA sequence: TGCAGTGCCTACGGGACTAGCGGGAGAACTTTTAGCACAGATACGCAGTATTTT.

In its sample, this clonotype was seen many times. The chain links TRBV14 to TRBJ1-2; no clear D gene. Trimming took 1 base from V and 4 from J, leaving 10 bases between them. This CDR3 is built from 14 residues. The germline CDR1 and CDR2 sequences are SGHDN and FVKESK. The chain's CDR3 is CASSQGSGVYGYTF. The CDR3 DNA sequence: TGTGCCAGCAGCCAAGGTTCGGGCGTCTATGGCTACACCTTC.

This clonotype came up many times. CDR3 in amino acids: CASSPAVGGDEQFF. Written as DNA, the CDR3 is TGCGCCAGCAGCCCGGCGGTCGGGGGCGATGAGCAGTTCTTC. V usage is TRBV5-1 and J usage is TRBJ2-1, with D possibly called TRBD1 or TRBD2 (6 bases each). The CDR3 runs to 14 residues. V was trimmed by 4 bases and J by 8 bases, leaving 16 bases between them. Looked up from germline, CDR1 is SGHRS and CDR2 is YFSETQ.

The chain combines TRBV7-2 with TRBJ2-7, with a possible D match to TRBD1 (6 bases). The germline V gene has CDR1 SGHTA and CDR2 FQGNSA. V lost 5 bases and J 6 bases, leaving 14 bases between the germline ends. The CDR3 totals 13 residues. In DNA form, the CDR3 reads TGTGCCAGCAGCCCCCCAGGGGAGCGCGAGCAGTACTTC. Translating it yields CASSPPGEREQYF.

This clonotype has at least ten counts. J is TRBJ2-3 and V is TRBV5-1, with 12 bases identical to TRBD2. Germline CDR1 is SGHRS and CDR2 is YFSETQ. This CDR3 contains 18 residues. The trim removed 0 bases at V and 4 bases at J, leaving 9 bases unmatched. The CDR3 sequence is CASSLEVTSGSLADTQYF. The DNA for the CDR3 is TGCGCCAGCAGCTTGGAGGTGACTAGCGGGAGTTTGGCAGATACGCAGTATTTT. The whole variable domain, filled in from reference TRBV5-1 and TRBJ2-3, reads KAGVTQTPRYLIKTRGQQVTLSCSPISGHRSVSWYQQTPGQGLQFLFEYFSETQRNKGNFPGRFSGRQFSNSRSEMNVSTLELGDSALYLCASSLEVTSGSLADTQYFGPGTRLTVL.